This T cell receptor beta chain was documented in a study of Ad26.COV2.S vaccination and SARS-CoV-2 variants. General observations from the study: Analyses of TCR breadth and depth may have underestimated total T cell responses. Across vaccine and placebo recipients, the breadth of non-spike TCRs was similar.

TCRdb's table, derived via immunoSEQ multiplex PCR, lists solely in-frame clones and lacks some. The sample includes 440,000 or so clones, about 90% seen only once; the top ten take approximately 4.5%. Remarks on this clone: Its antigen is as yet unknown.

Treatment of the sample: about 20 received Ad26.COV2.S at low or high dose, single or two shots; 5 received placebo; per-sample allocation not given. The study sampled participants on day 63 after the first vaccine or placebo injection. Whoever gave the sample was an adult aged 18-55 years in Boston. This specimen was peripheral blood, taken in a trial of Ad26.COV2.S vaccine versus placebo. This clonotype was sampled from a person aged 18-65 years who received the Ad26.COV2.S COVID-19 vaccine or a placebo.

For the CDR3, the DNA is TGCGCCAGCAGCTCGAGACAGGCTAAATACCAAGAGACCCAGTACTTC. It encodes CASSSRQAKYQETQYF. This chain uses TRBV5-1 with TRBJ2-5, with D possibly being TRBD1 (6 bases). CDR1 is SGHRS and CDR2 is YFSETQ in the germline V gene. Trimming shortened V by 3 bases and J by 0 bases, and 15 bases separated the two germline ends. The CDR3 length is 16 residues.